This T cell receptor (beta chain) is drawn from a study of blood T cell repertoires in COVID-19. Study details: Sites in the United States, Italy and Spain provided acute and convalescent COVID-19 samples. Sources were T cells, B-cell-depleted T cells, or PBMCs; the material itself was cDNA or gDNA.

This clone was counted between two and nine times. V was clipped by 0 bases and J by 7 bases, with 6 bases between them. CDR3 length: 13 residues. In the authors' methods: Using reference gene primer amplification, nucleated cell counts were estimated. TCRdb's copy holds only in-frame clones and misses some; the assay was immunoSEQ multiplex PCR. From that table come the V and J calls and clone size; the DNA was used to work out D and trimming. The sample has 180,000 or so clones; about 85% are singletons. This receptor was obtained from a woman of 80 years or more with acute or convalescent COVID-19. The sample taken for sequencing was peripheral blood. This sequence joins TRBV12-3 or TRBV12-4 and TRBJ2-2; D might be TRBD2 (6 bases). CDR3: CASSLAEGGELFF. The CDR3 DNA reads TGTGCCAGCAGTTTAGCGGAGGGCGGGGAGCTGTTTTTT.